This TCR beta chain came from a study of T cells in Graves' hyperthyroidism and ophthalmopathy. This clonotype came up a few times. Its antigen is as yet unknown. This CDR3 is 17 amino acids long. Germline lookup yields CDR1 LNHDA and CDR2 SQIVND (reference sequence). Deletions cut 5 bases from V and 3 bases from J, with 22 bases between. Findings and caveats of the study: Most thyroid-expanded clonotypes above 0.001 were also found in blood. Model predictions of ophthalmopathy came a median roughly 6.7 months before onset.

RNA transcripts yielded amplified TCR beta CDR3 regions. HTBI primers drove first-round RT-PCR of the TCR CDR3. TCRdb ran MiXCR on the multiplex PCR reads and lists one entry per CDR3 protein. The top ten hold around a fifth of the sample, which has a few hundred thousand distinct CDR3 sequences, about 15% seen once. The sequencing input was blood. This TCR was recovered from a woman aged 25 to 39 with Graves' ophthalmopathy. The rearrangement joins TRBV19 to TRBJ1-1; D gene ambiguous. In DNA form, the CDR3 reads TGTGCCAGTAGTCCAACCCTTCACAGACATGCGGACACTGAAGCTTTCTTT. Residues: CASSPTLHRHADTEAFF.